There are a few counts of the clone carrying this TCR beta chain. As for time point: newly diagnosed GD, antithyroid drugs for less than 3 months. The TCR library used RNA extracted from PBMCs. This entry comes from a study of regulatory T cells in long-lasting Graves disease. The CDR3 length is 16 residues. The V end was cut by 5 bases, the J end by 0 bases, with 14 bases between. From germline, CDR1 is SGHTA and CDR2 FQGTGA. Through Arm-PCR of CDR3 regions and iRepertoire HTBI primers, TCR beta libraries were built. TCRdb reprocessed the multiplex PCR reads via MiXCR and lists one record per CDR3 protein. Among more than 400,000 distinct CDR3 sequences, around 16% were seen once, and the ten largest hold more than 10%. These records were also assigned to another study, of T cells in Graves' hyperthyroidism and ophthalmopathy.

The material sequenced was peripheral blood mononuclear cells (PBMCs), taken at new diagnosis, from a patient treated with antithyroid drugs. This TCR was sampled from a man between 40 and 49 years old with Graves disease. This chain joins TRBV7-3 and TRBJ2-1, with D maybe TRBD2 (5 bases). Written as DNA, the CDR3 is TGTGCCAGCAGCAAAAACCCGGGGAGCTCCTACAATGAGCAGTTCTTC. Its translation: CASSKNPGSSYNEQFF.